The 23 T cell receptor beta chains in this list originate from one sample, sequenced in a study of OX40 agonist ivuxolimab in advanced cancers. TCRdb's copy holds only in-frame clones and misses some; the assay was immunoSEQ multiplex PCR. The sample lists 40,000 or so clones, 88% seen once, with roughly 18% in the top ten. This material consisted of CD4+ or CD8+ T cells sorted from blood, taken in a trial of the OX40 agonist ivuxolimab. Every receptor here comes from an adult with an advanced solid tumor such as melanoma, head and neck, liver or kidney cancer.

This rearrangement joins TRBV28 to TRBJ1-5, with TRBD1 matching over 7 bases. Germline lookup yields CDR1 MDHEN and CDR2 SYDVKM. Trimming at V came to 7 bases and at J to 2 bases, leaving 5 bases not matched to a gene. The CDR3 is 14 amino acids. The DNA of the CDR3 is TGTGCCAGCAAAAGAACAGGGGGCAATCAGCCCCAGCATTTT. Its protein is CASKRTGGNQPQHF.

The rearrangement uses TRBV9 and TRBJ2-2; TRBD2 might be the D (6 bases). The V gene lost 0 bases and the J gene lost 2 bases, with 11 bases spanning the gap. The germline gives CDR1 SGDLS, CDR2 YYNGEE. The CDR3 is 16 residues long. The CDR3 here is CASSVVGGVNTGELFF. For the CDR3, the DNA is TGTGCCAGCAGCGTAGTAGGAGGGGTCAACACCGGGGAGCTGTTTTTT.

This chain links TRBV6-4 with TRBJ2-3; TRBD2 aligns across 10 bases. The CDR3 length is 15 residues. Per the germline V gene, CDR1 is MRHNA and CDR2 is SNTAGT. The V and J ends lost 10 bases and 3 bases, in that order; junction bases with no gene match: 10. The CDR3 bases are TGTGCCACCCCTGAAAGCGGGGGGGGTACAGATACGCAGTATTTT. Encoded protein: CATPESGGGTDTQYF.

The V and J genes are TRBV5-6 and TRBJ1-1, with 7 bases lining up with TRBD1. V lost 4 bases and J lost 6; bases outside the gene matches: 12. Germline CDR1 SGHDT, CDR2 YYEEEE. The CDR3 is 15 amino acids. CDR3 sequence reads: CASSANHRTGPEAFF. CDR3 coding DNA: TGTGCCAGCAGCGCGAATCATCGGACAGGTCCTGAAGCTTTCTTT.

This clone was detected once. This rearrangement joins TRBV6-5 to TRBJ2-7; D tentatively fits TRBD1 or TRBD2 (6 bases each). Germline CDR1 and CDR2: MNHEY and SVGAGI. The CDR3 contains 14 residues. With 5 bases removed from V and 7 bases from J, the gap between germline ends came to 18 bases. The CDR3 region is CASSPSRGPGEQYF. The DNA of the CDR3 is TGTGCCAGCAGTCCCTCCCGGGGGCCGGGGGAGCAGTACTTC.

The chain has TRBV6-5 and TRBJ1-6, with D hard to call. The CDR3 totals 14 residues. V lost 4 bases, J lost 7 bases, and 11 bases lay in between. Germline V gene lookup returns CDR1 MNHEY and CDR2 SVGAGI. The CDR3 nucleotides read TGTGCCAGCAGTTTGGGCGGAATGAATTCACCCCTCCACTTT. It yields the protein CASSLGGMNSPLHF.

This CDR3 reads CASTPEGRNTEAFF. For the CDR3, the DNA is TGTGCCAGCACCCCCGAGGGACGGAACACTGAAGCTTTCTTT. The chain links TRBV5-8 to TRBJ1-1; D possibly corresponds to TRBD1 (5 bases). V was shortened by 6 bases and J by 1 base, with 13 bases between the two germline ends. CDR3 length equals 14 residues. Germline CDR1 is SGHTS and CDR2 is YDEGEE.

J is TRBJ2-2 and V is TRBV6-5; 10 bases line up with TRBD1. CDR3 length equals 16 residues. The germline gives CDR1 MNHEY, CDR2 SVGAGI. The J segment lost 6 bases and the V segment lost 1 base, leaving 5 bases of the junction unmatched. This CDR3 is CASSYWDRGGSGELFF. The DNA for the CDR3 is TGTGCCAGCAGTTACTGGGACAGGGGAGGATCCGGGGAGCTGTTTTTT.

The rearrangement links TRBV9 to TRBJ2-5; D may correspond to TRBD1 or TRBD2 (5 bases each). The CDR3 totals 12 residues. V was cut by 2 bases and J by 5 bases, with 7 bases left in between. The germline V gene has CDR1 SGDLS and CDR2 YYNGEE. Here the CDR3 DNA reads TGTGCCAGCAGCGTTTGGGGGGAGACCCAGTACTTC. Its protein product is CASSVWGETQYF.

For the CDR3, the DNA is TGTGCCAGCAGCCCCGAGGGGGTTCAGGTGACCCAGTACTTC. Protein: CASSPEGVQVTQYF. V and J are TRBV4-2 and TRBJ2-5, with D tentatively TRBD1 (6 bases). V was cut by 4 bases and J by 7 bases, with 16 bases left in between. CDR3 length equals 14 residues. Germline CDR1 LGHNA, CDR2 YNFKEQ.

J is TRBJ1-5 and V is TRBV28; TRBD1 aligns across 10 bases. This CDR3 is 16 amino acids long. Trimming removed 0 bases from V and 3 bases from J; junction bases left unmatched: 2. Germline V gene sequence: CDR1 MDHEN, CDR2 SYDVKM. CDR3 region: CASSLWGTGVNQPQHF. Written as DNA, the CDR3 is TGTGCCAGCAGTTTATGGGGGACAGGGGTCAATCAGCCCCAGCATTTT.

J is TRBJ2-1 and V is TRBV5-4; possibly TRBD2 for D (6 bases). The germline CDR1 and CDR2 sequences are SGHNT and YYREEE (reference sequence). V was cut by 4 bases and J by 3 bases, with 8 bases left in between. This CDR3 is 13 amino acids long. CDR3 residues: CASSGEDYNEQFF. As DNA, the CDR3 is TGTGCCAGCAGCGGGGAGGACTACAATGAGCAGTTCTTC.

This chain connects TRBV5-6 to TRBJ1-3; no firm D call. The CDR3 runs to 16 residues. Germline V gene lookup returns CDR1 SGHDT and CDR2 YYEEEE. The V end was cut by 2 bases, the J end by 0 bases, with 12 bases between. The DNA of the CDR3 is TGTGCCAGCAGCTTACCCGCCTCCGTCTCTGGAAACACCATATATTTT. The encoded protein is CASSLPASVSGNTIYF.

The DNA for the CDR3 is TGTGCCAGCAGTGATACATTGTTCAATCAGCCCCAGCATTTT. Protein sequence: CASSDTLFNQPQHF. The chain couples TRBV6-1 to TRBJ1-5; D unresolved. The CDR3 consists of 14 residues. In germline, CDR1 is MNHNS, CDR2 SASEGT. V was clipped by 3 bases and J by 3 bases, with 9 bases between them.

The rearrangement joins TRBV27 to TRBJ1-2; a possible D gene is TRBD1 (5 bases). The CDR3 loop spans 14 amino acids. V gave up 2 bases and J gave up 6 bases, with 13 bases separating them. Germline V CDR1 and CDR2: MNHEY, SMNVEV (reference sequence). CDR3 amino acids: CASSLIGGDNGYTF. The DNA of the CDR3 is TGTGCCAGCAGTTTAATCGGGGGGGATAATGGCTACACCTTC.

The sample holds a few counts of this clone. This chain links TRBV28 with TRBJ1-5, with 7 bases lining up with TRBD1. V dropped 5 bases and J dropped 3; count of bases not matched to a gene: 10. This CDR3 region has 16 residues. Germline V gene sequence: CDR1 MDHEN, CDR2 SYDVKM. CDR3 amino acids: CASSLTGTPNNQPQHF. The CDR3 nucleotides are TGTGCCAGCAGTCTGACAGGGACACCCAACAATCAGCCCCAGCATTTT.

The gene calls are TRBV6-6 and TRBJ2-3, with no clear D. The V gene's germline CDR1 is MNHNY and CDR2 SVGAGI (reference sequence). The CDR3 is 14 residues long. Deletions cut 3 bases from V and 2 bases from J, with 9 bases between. The CDR3 region has the DNA TGTGCCAGCAGTTATCTTGTCCTCACAGATACGCAGTATTTT. Its protein is CASSYLVLTDTQYF.

The V and J genes are TRBV6-1 and TRBJ2-1; D remains ambiguous. Trimming left V 10 bases short and J 3 bases short, with 10 bases between. There are 12 residues in the CDR3. CDR1 is MNHNS and CDR2 is SASEGT in the germline V gene. The CDR3 region is CATLSVYNEQFF. For the CDR3, the DNA is TGTGCCACCCTGAGCGTCTACAATGAGCAGTTCTTC.

The chain is built from TRBV5-4 and TRBJ1-1; 7 bases map to TRBD1. CDR1 and CDR2 (germline): SGHNT, YYREEE (reference sequence). The CDR3 has 14 amino acids. The V segment lost 1 base and the J segment 5 bases; nucleotides outside the gene matches: 5. The CDR3 spells CASSLQGGGTEAFF. In DNA form, the CDR3 reads TGTGCCAGCAGCTTGCAGGGGGGTGGGACTGAAGCTTTCTTT.

The V gene is TRBV28, the J gene TRBJ1-1; D is perhaps TRBD1 (6 bases). The germline V gene encodes CDR1 MDHEN and CDR2 SYDVKM. Trimming stripped 5 bases from V and 8 bases from J, with 15 bases between. The CDR3 has 13 amino acids. CDR3 nucleotides: TGTGCCAGCAGTCCTCCAGGGGCTCAGGAAGCTTTCTTT. Translation: CASSPPGAQEAFF.

This clone was detected a few times. The chain is built from TRBV11-3 and TRBJ2-5; 7 nucleotides align to TRBD1. Trimming cost V 5 bases and J 1 base; bases outside gene matches: 10. The germline V gene has CDR1 SGHNT and CDR2 YENEEA. This CDR3 contains 16 residues. The CDR3 DNA is TGTGCCAGCAGCGACCGGAACCGGGACAGCCAAGAGACCCAGTACTTC. This encodes CASSDRNRDSQETQYF.

The J gene is TRBJ1-1, the V gene TRBV27; no clear D. CDR3 length equals 13 residues. V dropped 3 bases and J dropped 3 bases, with 8 bases sitting between them. Germline loops: CDR1 MNHEY, CDR2 SMNVEV (reference sequence). The CDR3 sequence is CASSFVGYTEAFF. The CDR3, as DNA: TGTGCCAGCAGTTTCGTGGGGTACACTGAAGCTTTCTTT.

V gene TRBV7-3 combines with J gene TRBJ2-7, with a tentative D call TRBD1 (6 bases). This CDR3 comprises 14 residues. Trimming took off 5 bases at V and 0 bases at J, with 11 bases between the two ends. Germline-derived CDR1 and CDR2 are SGHTA and FQGTGA. The CDR3 loop is CASSKWDTSYEQYV. The CDR3 coding sequence is TGTGCCAGCAGCAAATGGGACACCTCCTACGAGCAGTACGTC.